The source of this T cell receptor beta chain is a study of cytomegalovirus exposure and HLA in healthy donors. This CDR3 is 14 amino acids long. V trimming: 6 bases; J trimming: 5 bases; junction bases outside the gene matches: 6. CDR1 and CDR2 from the germline V gene are MNHNY and SVGAGI (reference sequence). Comments on this clone: The antigen is unknown.

Primers included in the PCR were 60 Vbeta and 13 Jbeta primers. The method was immunoSEQ multiplex PCR; TCRdb's version includes in-frame clones alone and lacks a portion of them. The data contain approximately 110,000 clones, over 70% of them seen just once; the ten biggest clones take up around 3.9%. Overall study results and limits: Segments of the TCR beta V type were, in most cases, productive about 87% or about 30% of the time in an earlier analysis.

The source is a woman aged 40 to 50 in good health and CMV-seronegative. The rearrangement uses TRBV6-6 and TRBJ1-4; 7 bases are a match to TRBD1. Sequenced: PBMCs. CDR3 in DNA: TGTGCCAGCAGGAGAGGACAGGAGAATGAAAAACTGTTTTTT. Its translation is CASRRGQENEKLFF.